One T cell receptor (beta chain) is described in this entry. This entry comes from a study of blood T cell repertoires in COVID-19. Study background: Acute and convalescent COVID-19 samples came from the United States, Italy and Spain. T cells, B-cell-depleted T cells, or PBMCs provided the cDNA or gDNA that served as material.

Per the original methods: Estimates of nucleated cell counts were drawn from the amplification of reference gene primers. Data came from immunoSEQ multiplex PCR; TCRdb stores just in-frame clones and leaves some out. That table furnishes V, J and clone size, whereas the DNA furnished D and trimming. Here the sample spans 85,000 to 100,000 clones, 60% to 85% being singletons. CDR3 size: 11 residues. Germline V CDR1 and CDR2: LNHDA, SQIVND (reference sequence). V was pared by 9 bases and J by 6 bases, with 9 bases between. This TCR was sampled from a woman of 80 years or more with active or convalescent COVID-19. Sequenced: peripheral blood. The V gene is TRBV19, the J gene TRBJ1-3, with no clear D. CDR3 nucleotide sequence: TGTGCCAGCCGCTCAGTAAACACCATATATTTT. It yields the protein CASRSVNTIYF.